These T cell receptor beta chains were read from a single sample in a study of blood T cell repertoires in COVID-19. Produced via immunoSEQ multiplex PCR; TCRdb's table is partial and in-frame only. The top ten hold approximately 11% of the sample, which has 65,000 to 90,000 clones, around nine tenths seen once. Sample: peripheral blood. These receptor sequences come from a young woman with acute or convalescent COVID-19. The CDR3 runs from the conserved cysteine through the conserved F or W. A D gene is named only where the DNA matches it firmly. Clone sizes are given selectively: once, few, many, or a class where the clone is expanded.

medium-sized	TRBJ2-7	TRBV27	TRBD2	CASSIGTSGLYEQYF	TGTGCCAGCAGTATAGGGACTAGCGGGCTCTACGAGCAGTACTTC
.	TRBJ1-3	TRBV28	.	CASSQPSRDTIYF	TGTGCCAGCAGTCAACCCTCGCGGGACACCATATATTTT
few	TRBJ2-5	TRBV20-1	TRBD1	CSASGQGETQYF	TGCAGTGCTAGTGGACAGGGAGAGACCCAGTACTTC
.	TRBJ2-1	TRBV7-9	.	CASSWESYNEQFF	TGTGCCAGCAGCTGGGAGTCCTACAATGAGCAGTTCTTC
.	TRBJ2-1	TRBV6-4	TRBD1	CASIFTGTGCNEQFF	TGTGCCAGCATCTTCACCGGGACAGGCTGCAATGAGCAGTTCTTC
.	TRBJ1-5	TRBV6-2/TRBV6-3	.	CASSLTGGSNQPQHF	TGTGCCAGCAGTTTGACAGGAGGTAGCAATCAGCCCCAGCATTTT
.	TRBJ1-5	TRBV5-1	.	CASSLETDQQGYSNQPQHF	TGCGCCAGCAGCTTAGAGACAGATCAACAGGGTTATAGCAATCAGCCCCAGCATTTT
.	TRBJ2-3	TRBV7-9	TRBD2	CASSSREDGDTQYF	TGTGCCAGCAGCTCACGGGAGGATGGGGATACGCAGTATTTT
.	TRBJ1-2	TRBV2	TRBD1	CASTQTGTEGEGYTF	TGTGCCAGCACTCAAACCGGGACAGAGGGTGAGGGCTACACCTTC
.	TRBJ2-6	TRBV24-1	.	CATSDAGSGANVLTF	TGTGCCACCAGTGATGCAGGGTCTGGGGCCAACGTCCTGACTTTC
.	TRBJ1-2	TRBV28	.	CASSSSPLNYGYTF	TGTGCCAGCAGTTCCTCTCCTCTTAACTATGGCTACACCTTC
.	TRBJ1-4	TRBV2	.	CAIQVLGGEKLFF	TGTGCCATACAGGTTTTGGGTGGCGAAAAACTGTTTTTT
.	TRBJ1-2	TRBV6-6	.	CASSYQGAYGYTF	TGTGCCAGCAGTTACCAAGGGGCATATGGCTACACCTTC
.	TRBJ1-2	TRBV6-1	.	CASSEARTYTF	TGTGCCAGCAGTGAAGCACGGACATACACCTTC
.	TRBJ1-3	TRBV7-9	.	CASSATGNTIYF	TGTGCCAGCAGCGCAACAGGGAACACCATATATTTT
.	TRBJ1-1	TRBV7-8	TRBD1	CASSLPQQGAGGAFF	TGTGCCAGCAGCTTACCGCAACAGGGGGCGGGTGGCGCTTTCTTT
.	TRBJ1-4	TRBV2	.	CASSEARGTGANEKLFF	TGTGCCAGCAGTGAAGCCCGCGGGACCGGGGCTAATGAAAAACTGTTTTTT
.	TRBJ2-1	TRBV30	.	CAGTHEKGDYNEQFF	TGTGCCGGAACTCATGAAAAGGGGGACTACAATGAGCAGTTCTTC
.	TRBJ2-1	TRBV7-6	.	CASSSLGGSYNEQFF	TGTGCCAGCAGCTCCCTGGGGGGCTCCTACAATGAGCAGTTCTTC
.	TRBJ1-2	TRBV6-6	.	CASSYRQGNYGYTF	TGTGCCAGCAGTTATAGGCAGGGCAACTATGGCTACACCTTC
.	TRBJ2-1	TRBV9	TRBD2	CASSAIAGGQYNEQFF	TGTGCCAGCAGCGCCATAGCGGGAGGGCAATACAATGAGCAGTTCTTC
.	TRBJ2-5	TRBV11-2	TRBD2	CASSSIAGGLETQYF	TGTGCCAGCAGCTCCATAGCGGGAGGGCTGGAGACCCAGTACTTC
once	TRBJ2-7	TRBV7-9	.	CASSEDSTYEQYF	TGTGCCAGCAGCGAAGACAGTACCTACGAGCAGTACTTC
.	TRBJ1-6	TRBV7-8	.	CASSADRTNSPLHF	TGTGCCAGCAGCGCTGACAGGACCAATTCACCCCTCCACTTT
.	TRBJ1-2	TRBV6-2/TRBV6-3	TRBD1	CASSSRQGGGYTF	TGTGCCAGCAGTTCTCGACAGGGCGGAGGCTACACCTTC
once	TRBJ2-1	TRBV7-2	TRBD2	CASSESTGTRRIF	TGTGCCAGCAGCGAATCTACCGGGACTAGGCGGATCTTC
once	TRBJ1-1	TRBV6-5	.	CASRRGQDTEAFF	TGTGCCAGCAGGCGTGGGCAGGACACTGAAGCTTTCTTT
.	TRBJ2-6	TRBV5-1	.	CASSPGGQGTTSGANVLTF	TGCGCCAGCAGCCCGGGGGGTCAGGGGACGACCTCTGGGGCCAACGTCCTGACTTTC
.	TRBJ2-3	TRBV5-1	TRBD1	CAVAWEGGDLTDTQYF	TGCGCCGTAGCCTGGGAAGGGGGCGATTTAACAGATACGCAGTATTTT
.	TRBJ2-1	TRBV5-1	.	CASSLASSGNEQFF	TGCGCCAGCAGCTTGGCCTCTAGTGGCAATGAGCAGTTCTTC
.	TRBJ2-1	TRBV7-2	TRBD2	CASSLGLAGVNDEQFF	TGTGCCAGCAGCTTAGGACTAGCGGGAGTTAATGATGAGCAGTTCTTC
.	TRBJ1-6	TRBV7-8	.	CASSFAGRYNSPLHF	TGTGCCAGCAGCTTCGCGGGACGGTATAATTCACCCCTCCACTTT
few	TRBJ2-5	TRBV6-6	.	CASSQGQNLQETQYF	TGTGCCAGCAGTCAAGGACAGAATTTGCAAGAGACCCAGTACTTC
.	TRBJ1-1	TRBV7-9	.	CASSLVVGVPGAFF	TGTGCCAGCAGCTTAGTCGTAGGGGTTCCGGGCGCTTTCTTT
.	TRBJ1-2	TRBV6-5	TRBD1	CASSSFSRGRGYGYTF	TGTGCCAGCAGTTCGTTCTCCAGGGGGCGCGGCTATGGCTACACCTTC
.	TRBJ2-2	TRBV7-8	TRBD2	CASSPGLAGDGELFF	TGTGCCAGCAGCCCGGGACTAGCGGGAGACGGGGAGCTGTTTTTT
once	TRBJ1-2	TRBV15	.	CATSREFFARDGYTF	TGTGCCACCAGCAGAGAATTTTTTGCCCGGGATGGCTACACCTTC
.	TRBJ1-4	TRBV27	TRBD1	CASSSYSTGTGGFREKLFF	TGTGCCAGCAGTTCCTATTCGACCGGGACAGGGGGTTTTCGTGAAAAACTGTTTTTT
.	TRBJ2-5	TRBV5-1	TRBD2	CASSLSPGEGETQYF	TGCGCCAGCAGCTTGTCCCCCGGGGAGGGGGAGACCCAGTACTTC
.	TRBJ1-2	TRBV6-1	TRBD1	CASSERGDRSHYGYTF	TGTGCCAGCAGTGAAAGGGGGGACAGGTCCCACTATGGCTACACCTTC
once	TRBJ1-5	TRBV2	TRBD1	CASSLNRGSNQPQHF	TGTGCCAGCAGTTTAAACAGGGGGAGCAATCAGCCCCAGCATTTT
few	TRBJ2-3	TRBV5-4	.	CASSFDPDWSSASSDTQYF	TGTGCCAGCAGCTTTGACCCGGACTGGAGTAGCGCCAGTTCAGATACGCAGTATTTT
.	TRBJ1-1	TRBV30	.	CAAGDTEAFF	TGTGCTGCAGGGGACACTGAAGCTTTCTTT
once	TRBJ1-2	TRBV27	.	CASSLSWYRGSNYGYTF	TGTGCCAGCAGTTTATCGTGGTATCGGGGATCTAACTATGGCTACACCTTC
.	TRBJ2-1	TRBV19	.	CASSIAILTYNEQFF	TGTGCCAGTAGTATTGCGATCCTCACCTACAATGAGCAGTTCTTC
.	TRBJ2-5	TRBV24-1	.	CATQAGRGETQYF	TGTGCCACCCAGGCGGGAAGGGGAGAGACCCAGTACTTC
.	TRBJ1-4	TRBV6-1	.	CASSEVLAVNEKLFF	TGTGCCAGCAGTGAAGTGTTGGCAGTAAATGAAAAACTGTTTTTT
.	TRBJ2-5	TRBV18	.	CASSPPAGRSETQYF	TGTGCCAGCTCACCACCGGCAGGGCGATCCGAGACCCAGTACTTC
few	TRBJ2-3	TRBV7-9	.	CASSSREANTDTQYF	TGTGCCAGCAGCTCAAGGGAGGCCAACACAGATACGCAGTATTTT
once	TRBJ1-2	TRBV9	TRBD1	CASSVGQGYGYTF	TGTGCCAGCAGCGTAGGACAGGGGTATGGCTACACCTTC
.	TRBJ1-6	TRBV6-5	.	CASRGGSDNSPLHF	TGTGCCAGCCGAGGAGGGTCGGATAATTCACCCCTCCACTTT
.	TRBJ2-1	TRBV4-3	.	CASSQDRKSSYNEQFF	TGCGCCAGCAGCCAAGACAGGAAGAGCTCCTACAATGAGCAGTTCTTC
.	TRBJ1-5	TRBV7-8	.	CASSPRQGQPQHF	TGTGCCAGCAGCCCCAGGCAGGGGCAGCCCCAGCATTTT
.	TRBJ1-1	TRBV7-9	.	CAGSTQNTEAFF	TGTGCCGGATCGACACAAAACACTGAAGCTTTCTTT